This T cell receptor beta chain was profiled in a study of blood T cell repertoires in COVID-19. Background on the study: Acute-phase and convalescent COVID-19 samples originated in the United States, Italy and Spain.

Produced via immunoSEQ multiplex PCR; TCRdb's table is partial and in-frame only. The data contain over 300,000 clones, roughly 90% of them singletons. The CDR3 is 16 residues long. Germline assignment: CDR1 SGHRS and CDR2 YFSETQ. V gave up 4 bases and J gave up 4 bases; unmatched junction bases: 5. This receptor was obtained from a man aged 18 to 29 who had recovered from COVID-19. The gene calls are TRBV5-1 and TRBJ2-3, with 14 bases matching TRBD2. Sequencing was performed on peripheral blood. The CDR3 protein is CASSLTSGGAADTQYF. CDR3 in DNA: TGCGCCAGCAGCCTGACTAGCGGGGGGGCTGCAGATACGCAGTATTTT.